Detailed here is one TCR beta chain. The data originate from a study of blood T cell repertoires in COVID-19. Study-level information: From the United States, Italy and Spain came samples of acute and convalescent COVID-19. T cells, B-cell-depleted T cells, or PBMCs supplied cDNA or gDNA.

This CDR3 has 16 amino acids. Germline V gene data show CDR1 as LGHDT and CDR2 as YNNKEL (reference sequence). Losses at the gene ends were 4 bases for V and 3 bases for J; bases not matched to a gene: 5. Original handling: Cell counts per sample came from amplifying reference gene primers. The protocol was immunoSEQ multiplex PCR, while the TCRdb copy is restricted to in-frame clones and leaves out a portion. V and J calls and clone size come straight from that table; D and trimming were deduced from the DNA. The sample has under 95,000 clones, 88% seen once; the top ten hold around 40%. The sample taken for sequencing was peripheral blood. The TCR sequence derives from a human donor in a cohort sampled during active COVID-19. The chain is built from TRBV3-1 (or the pseudogene TRBV3-2) and TRBJ2-7, with 14 bases fitting TRBD2. CDR3: CASSPGLAGEYYEQYF. Here the CDR3 DNA reads TGTGCCAGCAGCCCGGGACTAGCGGGAGAGTACTACGAGCAGTACTTC.